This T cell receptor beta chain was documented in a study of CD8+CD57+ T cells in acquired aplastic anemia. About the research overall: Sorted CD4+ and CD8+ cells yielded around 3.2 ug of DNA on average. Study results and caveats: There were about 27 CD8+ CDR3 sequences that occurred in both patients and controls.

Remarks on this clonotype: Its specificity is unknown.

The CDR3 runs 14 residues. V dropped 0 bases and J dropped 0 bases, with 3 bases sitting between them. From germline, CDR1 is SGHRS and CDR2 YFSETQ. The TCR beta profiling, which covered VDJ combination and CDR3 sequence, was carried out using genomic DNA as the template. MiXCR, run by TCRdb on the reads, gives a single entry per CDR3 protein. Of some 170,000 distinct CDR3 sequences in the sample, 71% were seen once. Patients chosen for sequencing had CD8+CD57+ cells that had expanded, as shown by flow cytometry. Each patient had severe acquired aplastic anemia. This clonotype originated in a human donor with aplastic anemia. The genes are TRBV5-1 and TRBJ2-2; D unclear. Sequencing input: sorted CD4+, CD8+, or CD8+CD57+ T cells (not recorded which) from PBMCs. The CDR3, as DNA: TGCGCCAGCAGCTTGGAACCGAACACCGGGGAGCTGTTTTTT. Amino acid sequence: CASSLEPNTGELFF.